The clone carrying this T cell receptor (beta chain) was recorded only once. Its antigen remains unidentified. Other nucleotide sequences from this sample produce the same CDR3. The assay was immunoSEQ multiplex PCR, and TCRdb's table has in-frame clones only and misses some. The sample has more than 1,200,000 clones; 97% to 99% are singletons. The data were obtained in a study of shared clonotypes between healthy human individuals. Study background: Three plates each covered CD4 naive and memory; CD8 naive two, CD8 memory one.

Study observations and caveats: Rarefaction indicated that sorted-subset sequencing remained incomplete although depth was large. Owing to a small donor count, the genetic and exposure-history diversity represented was limited.

CD45RA+ naive and CD45RA-negative memory subsets were separated from CD4+ cells. This sequence originates from a man aged 25-40 years in good health. Sequencing was done on a sample of naive CD4+ T cells sorted from blood. Subset described: CD45RA+ positively selected.

The CDR3 protein is CASSYDGYNEQFF. CDR3 coding DNA: TGTGCCAGCAGTTACGATGGATACAATGAGCAGTTCTTC. The rearrangement uses TRBV6-5 and TRBJ2-1, with D uncertain. The germline V gene has CDR1 MNHEY and CDR2 SVGAGI. Trimming removed 2 bases at V and 4 bases at J, with 6 bases between. The CDR3 is made up of 13 amino acids.